Listed below are T cell receptor beta chains from one sample, sequenced in a study of T cell responses to AZD1222 COVID-19 vaccine. Some clones are missing from TCRdb's copy, which holds only in-frame ones; the method was immunoSEQ multiplex PCR. The sample contains 140,000 to 150,000 clones, just over 85% of which appear only once. Source: peripheral blood, taken 28 days after the second AZD1222 dose. These receptors came from an adult who received the AZD1222 COVID-19 vaccine. The CDR3 runs from the conserved cysteine through the conserved F or W. A D gene is named only where the DNA matches it firmly. The size entry is marked missing in some rows and otherwise reads once, few, many or a size class.

D,V,size,J,CDR3,DNA
TRBD1,TRBV18,NA,TRBJ1-1,CASSPPGTGNTEAFF,TGTGCCAGCTCACCTCCCGGGACAGGTAACACTGAAGCTTTCTTT
NA,TRBV5-1,NA,TRBJ1-5,CASSLQPLDFGNQPQHF,TGCGCCAGCAGCTTGCAACCTCTCGATTTCGGCAATCAGCCCCAGCATTTT
TRBD2,TRBV10-3,NA,TRBJ2-2,CAITPGLENTGELFF,TGTGCCATCACCCCGGGACTAGAGAACACCGGGGAGCTGTTTTTT
NA,TRBV5-1,NA,TRBJ2-3,CASSLVAAISTDTQYF,TGCGCCAGCAGCTTGGTGGCAGCGATAAGCACAGATACGCAGTATTTT
NA,TRBV28,many,TRBJ1-5,CASSLGQNNQPQHF,TGTGCCAGCAGTTTGGGGCAGAACAATCAGCCCCAGCATTTT
NA,TRBV7-9,NA,TRBJ1-1,CASSWGQNTEAFF,TGTGCCAGCAGCTGGGGCCAGAACACTGAAGCTTTCTTT
NA,TRBV7-2,NA,TRBJ1-3,CASSPTRDPGNTIYF,TGTGCCAGCAGCCCTACCCGGGATCCTGGAAACACCATATATTTT
TRBD1,TRBV6-5,NA,TRBJ2-1,CASRDRGSNEQFF,TGTGCCAGCCGGGACAGGGGCTCGAATGAGCAGTTCTTC
TRBD1,TRBV6-5,NA,TRBJ1-4,CASSQGQGVEKLFF,TGTGCCAGCAGCCAGGGACAGGGAGTGGAAAAACTGTTTTTT
NA,TRBV5-1,NA,TRBJ1-4,CASRGLGTNEKLFF,TGCGCCAGCAGGGGGCTTGGAACTAATGAAAAACTGTTTTTT
NA,TRBV12-3/TRBV12-4,NA,TRBJ1-2,CASSFPDGYGYTF,TGTGCCAGCAGTTTCCCGGACGGTTATGGCTACACCTTC
NA,TRBV7-9,NA,TRBJ2-3,CASSSNTDTQYF,TGTGCCAGCAGCTCCAATACAGATACGCAGTATTTT
TRBD1,TRBV5-1,NA,TRBJ1-2,CASSRGQDYGYTF,TGCGCCAGCAGCCGGGGACAGGACTATGGCTACACCTTC
NA,TRBV7-7,NA,TRBJ2-3,CASSLLLGADPTDTQYF,TGTGCTAGCAGCTTATTACTTGGAGCAGACCCCACAGATACGCAGTATTTT
NA,TRBV19,NA,TRBJ2-7,CASSNPRDTGYEQYF,TGTGCCAGTAGTAACCCCCGGGACACCGGCTACGAGCAGTACTTC
NA,TRBV6-5,NA,TRBJ2-2,CAASGAGIHGELFF,TGTGCCGCTTCGGGGGCAGGGATTCACGGGGAGCTGTTTTTT
NA,TRBV10-3,NA,TRBJ1-5,CAISELSNQPQHF,TGTGCCATCAGTGAGCTTAGCAATCAGCCCCAGCATTTT
NA,TRBV4-2,NA,TRBJ2-1,CASSQGSGPTYNEQFF,TGTGCCAGCAGCCAGGGGTCCGGGCCCACCTACAATGAGCAGTTCTTC
NA,TRBV6-5,NA,TRBJ2-7,CASIRTGQVGEQYF,TGTGCCAGCATTCGAACGGGGCAGGTTGGCGAGCAGTACTTC
TRBD1,TRBV5-6,NA,TRBJ2-2,CASSWGTANTGELFF,TGTGCCAGCAGCTGGGGGACAGCAAACACCGGGGAGCTGTTTTTT
NA,TRBV12-3/TRBV12-4,NA,TRBJ2-7,CASRDNYPYEQYF,TGTGCCAGCAGGGACAATTATCCCTACGAGCAGTACTTC
NA,TRBV5-6,NA,TRBJ2-7,CASSRTGSVYEQYF,TGTGCCAGCAGCAGAACAGGGTCGGTATACGAGCAGTACTTC
NA,TRBV3-1/TRBV3-2,few,TRBJ2-7,CASSQESGTYEQYF,TGTGCCAGCAGCCAAGAATCAGGTACCTACGAGCAGTACTTC
NA,TRBV4-1,NA,TRBJ1-1,CASSQVSGRGGTEAFF,TGCGCCAGCAGCCAAGTCTCGGGCAGGGGAGGCACTGAAGCTTTCTTT
NA,TRBV5-1,NA,TRBJ1-1,CASSWGDGNTEAFF,TGCGCCAGCAGCTGGGGGGACGGTAACACTGAAGCTTTCTTT